This T cell receptor (beta chain) was obtained from a study of T cells expressing NK-cell markers. General study findings and limits: Several donors showed these clonotypes also leading the CD3+CD56-NKG2C+ fraction.

About this clonotype: Its antigen is as yet unknown.

For each CDR3 protein, TCRdb gives one entry from its re-call of the 5' RACE reads, without DNA. This table holds 300,000 to 500,000 distinct CDR3 sequences. Germline-derived CDR1 and CDR2 are SEHNR and FQNEAQ (reference sequence). This CDR3 has 16 residues. V and J are TRBV7-9 and TRBJ2-1; TCRdb's assignment of TRBD2 cannot be checked, as there is no DNA. This clonotype was sampled from a woman aged 45-65 years in good health. Material: blood T cells: a sorted CD56 or NKG2C T cell subset, CD4+ or CD8+ T cells, or bulk PBMC T cells (not recorded which). The chain's CDR3 is CASSALRGTSYNEQFF.